This is a list of T cell receptor beta chains from one sample in a study of blood T cell repertoires in COVID-19. The data were produced by immunoSEQ multiplex PCR, yet TCRdb's version contains in-frame clones alone and is incomplete. Among roughly 120,000 clones listed, about 80% were seen once. The sequenced material came from peripheral blood. The source of these receptors is a man between 70 and 80 years old with active or convalescent COVID-19. Each CDR3 is given with its conserved first and last residue. A D gene is named only where the DNA matches it firmly. Clone size is shown for a subset of rows, as once, few, many or a class of expanded clone.

V gene: TRBV27
D gene: -
clone size: -
J gene: TRBJ2-1
CDR3 protein: CASSMVTPSSYNEQFF
CDR3 DNA: TGTGCCAGCAGTATGGTGACACCAAGCTCCTACAATGAGCAGTTCTTC

V gene: TRBV11-1
D gene: -
clone size: -
J gene: TRBJ2-5
CDR3 protein: CASSLRLLQETQYF
CDR3 DNA: TGTGCCAGCAGCTTGCGGCTCCTACAAGAGACCCAGTACTTC

V gene: TRBV12-3/TRBV12-4
D gene: TRBD1
clone size: few
J gene: TRBJ1-2
CDR3 protein: CASAGLQGLSYTF
CDR3 DNA: TGTGCCAGCGCAGGGCTACAGGGGTTAAGCTACACCTTC

V gene: TRBV18
D gene: -
clone size: -
J gene: TRBJ1-1
CDR3 protein: CASSPRDIGSGAEAFF
CDR3 DNA: TGTGCCAGCTCACCTCGGGACATTGGTTCAGGGGCTGAAGCTTTCTTT

V gene: TRBV6-2/TRBV6-3
D gene: TRBD1
clone size: -
J gene: TRBJ1-4
CDR3 protein: CASSKTGSNEKLFF
CDR3 DNA: TGTGCCAGCAGTAAGACAGGGAGCAATGAAAAACTGTTTTTT

V gene: TRBV6-5
D gene: -
clone size: once
J gene: TRBJ1-5
CDR3 protein: CASSTENQPQHF
CDR3 DNA: TGTGCCAGCTCGACAGAGAATCAGCCCCAGCATTTT

V gene: TRBV2
D gene: TRBD1
clone size: -
J gene: TRBJ1-2
CDR3 protein: CASSGGQGASFGYTF
CDR3 DNA: TGTGCCAGCAGTGGAGGACAGGGGGCATCGTTTGGCTACACCTTC

V gene: TRBV19
D gene: -
clone size: few
J gene: TRBJ2-3
CDR3 protein: CASSVPTGASTDTQYF
CDR3 DNA: TGTGCCAGTAGTGTCCCTACAGGTGCTAGCACAGATACGCAGTATTTT

V gene: TRBV6-6
D gene: TRBD1
clone size: -
J gene: TRBJ1-2
CDR3 protein: CASRSQGVSYGYTF
CDR3 DNA: TGTGCCAGCAGATCACAGGGGGTTAGTTACGGCTACACCTTC

V gene: TRBV9
D gene: TRBD1
clone size: -
J gene: TRBJ1-1
CDR3 protein: CASSKRQGNTEAFF
CDR3 DNA: TGTGCCAGCAGCAAGCGACAGGGGAACACTGAAGCTTTCTTT

V gene: TRBV4-1
D gene: -
clone size: -
J gene: TRBJ2-4
CDR3 protein: CASSQDSSESIQYF
CDR3 DNA: TGCGCCAGCAGCCAAGATTCTAGCGAGAGCATTCAGTACTTC

V gene: TRBV2
D gene: -
clone size: few
J gene: TRBJ1-1
CDR3 protein: CASSLFDLGGTEAFF
CDR3 DNA: TGTGCCAGCAGCCTGTTTGATCTTGGGGGGACTGAAGCTTTCTTT

V gene: TRBV27
D gene: -
clone size: -
J gene: TRBJ1-2
CDR3 protein: CASSFSAGSYTF
CDR3 DNA: TGTGCCAGCAGTTTCTCGGCAGGTTCTTACACCTTC

V gene: TRBV6-5
D gene: TRBD1
clone size: -
J gene: TRBJ1-5
CDR3 protein: CASRDGTVNQPQHF
CDR3 DNA: TGTGCCAGCAGAGACGGGACAGTCAATCAGCCCCAGCATTTT

V gene: TRBV5-1
D gene: TRBD2
clone size: -
J gene: TRBJ2-4
CDR3 protein: CASSGGTSGGRNIQYF
CDR3 DNA: TGCGCCAGCAGCGGAGGGACTAGCGGGGGGAGAAACATTCAGTACTTC

V gene: TRBV2
D gene: TRBD1
clone size: -
J gene: TRBJ1-6
CDR3 protein: CASSQQGSYNSPLHF
CDR3 DNA: TGTGCCAGCAGTCAACAGGGGTCCTATAATTCACCCCTCCACTTT

V gene: TRBV23-1
D gene: TRBD1
clone size: -
J gene: TRBJ2-7
CDR3 protein: CASSQSAGGSYEQYF
CDR3 DNA: TGCGCCAGCAGTCAATCGGCAGGGGGCTCCTACGAGCAGTACTTC

V gene: TRBV5-4
D gene: TRBD2
clone size: -
J gene: TRBJ2-7
CDR3 protein: CASSLAASGGSYEQYF
CDR3 DNA: TGTGCCAGCAGCTTGGCCGCTAGCGGGGGTTCCTACGAGCAGTACTTC

V gene: TRBV4-2
D gene: -
clone size: -
J gene: TRBJ2-1
CDR3 protein: CASSQDRGVYNEQFF
CDR3 DNA: TGTGCCAGCAGCCAAGATCGGGGTGTTTACAATGAGCAGTTCTTC

V gene: TRBV6-1
D gene: TRBD1
clone size: -
J gene: TRBJ1-1
CDR3 protein: CASSEEGQGGIGNTEAFF
CDR3 DNA: TGTGCCAGCAGTGAAGAGGGACAGGGAGGTATCGGGAACACTGAAGCTTTCTTT

V gene: TRBV30
D gene: -
clone size: -
J gene: TRBJ1-1
CDR3 protein: CAWSAQGTEAFF
CDR3 DNA: TGTGCCTGGAGTGCACAGGGCACTGAAGCTTTCTTT

V gene: TRBV6-2/TRBV6-3
D gene: -
clone size: -
J gene: TRBJ1-6
CDR3 protein: CASSSLIGHLNSPLHF
CDR3 DNA: TGTGCCAGCAGCTCACTAATCGGACACCTTAATTCACCCCTCCACTTT

V gene: TRBV9
D gene: TRBD1
clone size: few
J gene: TRBJ2-3
CDR3 protein: CASSIGQGVADTQYF
CDR3 DNA: TGTGCCAGCAGCATCGGACAGGGGGTTGCGGATACGCAGTATTTT

V gene: TRBV19
D gene: TRBD1
clone size: few
J gene: TRBJ1-2
CDR3 protein: CASSVDRGPSYGYTF
CDR3 DNA: TGTGCCAGTAGTGTAGACAGGGGACCTTCCTATGGCTACACCTTC

V gene: TRBV11-2
D gene: -
clone size: -
J gene: TRBJ1-1
CDR3 protein: CASSRQQGNTEAFF
CDR3 DNA: TGTGCCAGCAGCAGACAACAGGGAAATACTGAAGCTTTCTTT

V gene: TRBV7-8
D gene: TRBD1
clone size: -
J gene: TRBJ2-2
CDR3 protein: CASSPNLGTGTTGELFF
CDR3 DNA: TGTGCCAGCAGCCCGAATCTGGGGACAGGGACCACCGGGGAGCTGTTTTTT

V gene: TRBV18
D gene: -
clone size: -
J gene: TRBJ2-7
CDR3 protein: CASSPARGSYEQYF
CDR3 DNA: TGTGCCAGCTCACCCGCCAGGGGATCCTACGAGCAGTACTTC

V gene: TRBV28
D gene: TRBD2
clone size: -
J gene: TRBJ2-3
CDR3 protein: CASSLGLAGSLDTQYF
CDR3 DNA: TGTGCCAGCAGTTTAGGACTAGCGGGGTCTCTAGATACGCAGTATTTT

V gene: TRBV28
D gene: -
clone size: -
J gene: TRBJ2-7
CDR3 protein: CASSLPSSGSERRDYEQYF
CDR3 DNA: TGTGCCAGCAGTTTACCTAGTTCTGGATCAGAGCGGAGGGACTACGAGCAGTACTTC

V gene: TRBV7-9
D gene: TRBD1
clone size: few
J gene: TRBJ1-1
CDR3 protein: CASSVGQGTEAFF
CDR3 DNA: TGTGCCAGCAGCGTGGGACAGGGGACTGAAGCTTTCTTT

V gene: TRBV25-1
D gene: TRBD2
clone size: -
J gene: TRBJ2-3
CDR3 protein: CASSDTRLAGPSTDTQYF
CDR3 DNA: TGTGCCAGCAGTGATACCAGACTAGCGGGTCCTAGCACAGATACGCAGTATTTT

V gene: TRBV9
D gene: -
clone size: -
J gene: TRBJ2-5
CDR3 protein: CASSVVPGSQETQYF
CDR3 DNA: TGTGCCAGCAGCGTAGTACCGGGGTCCCAAGAGACCCAGTACTTC

V gene: TRBV29-1
D gene: TRBD1
clone size: -
J gene: TRBJ2-3
CDR3 protein: CSGTGGAGDTQYF
CDR3 DNA: TGCAGCGGAACAGGGGGCGCGGGAGATACGCAGTATTTT

V gene: TRBV3-1/TRBV3-2
D gene: -
clone size: -
J gene: TRBJ1-3
CDR3 protein: CASSQEGGIAVIYF
CDR3 DNA: TGTGCCAGCAGCCAAGAGGGTGGCATAGCGGTCATATATTTT

V gene: TRBV7-3
D gene: -
clone size: few
J gene: TRBJ2-5
CDR3 protein: CASSPQGTNQETQYF
CDR3 DNA: TGTGCCAGCAGCCCCCAAGGGACAAACCAAGAGACCCAGTACTTC

V gene: TRBV11-3
D gene: -
clone size: -
J gene: TRBJ2-5
CDR3 protein: CASSLMGAETQYF
CDR3 DNA: TGTGCCAGCAGCTTAATGGGGGCTGAGACCCAGTACTTC

V gene: TRBV6-1
D gene: -
clone size: -
J gene: TRBJ2-7
CDR3 protein: CASSERERVQYF
CDR3 DNA: TGTGCCAGCAGTGAACGTGAGAGGGTGCAGTACTTC

V gene: TRBV25-1
D gene: TRBD2
clone size: -
J gene: TRBJ2-1
CDR3 protein: CASRGLAGGFSSYNEQFF
CDR3 DNA: TGTGCCAGCAGGGGACTAGCGGGAGGGTTTAGCTCCTACAATGAGCAGTTCTTC

V gene: TRBV10-3
D gene: -
clone size: -
J gene: TRBJ2-3
CDR3 protein: CATTSSDTQYF
CDR3 DNA: TGTGCCACGACTAGTTCCGATACGCAGTATTTT

V gene: TRBV28
D gene: -
clone size: -
J gene: TRBJ1-6
CDR3 protein: CASSLRARGSPLHF
CDR3 DNA: TGTGCCAGCAGTTTACGGGCACGGGGTTCACCCCTCCACTTT

V gene: TRBV14
D gene: TRBD1
clone size: -
J gene: TRBJ1-1
CDR3 protein: CASSRQGNTEAFF
CDR3 DNA: TGTGCCAGCAGCCGACAGGGTAACACTGAAGCTTTCTTT

V gene: TRBV6-5
D gene: TRBD1
clone size: -
J gene: TRBJ2-4
CDR3 protein: CASSRGTGKNIQYF
CDR3 DNA: TGTGCCAGCAGCCGCGGGACAGGGAAAAACATTCAGTACTTC

V gene: TRBV11-2
D gene: -
clone size: -
J gene: TRBJ1-3
CDR3 protein: CASSRYRGNTIYF
CDR3 DNA: TGTGCCAGCAGCCGCTACCGTGGAAACACCATATATTTT

V gene: TRBV7-2
D gene: -
clone size: once
J gene: TRBJ1-2
CDR3 protein: CASSPRTDSYGYTF
CDR3 DNA: TGTGCCAGCAGCCCCAGAACAGACAGCTATGGCTACACCTTC

V gene: TRBV5-4
D gene: TRBD1
clone size: once
J gene: TRBJ1-6
CDR3 protein: CASSDRDRGRNSPLHF
CDR3 DNA: TGTGCCAGCAGCGACCGGGACAGGGGCCGGAATTCACCCCTCCACTTT

V gene: TRBV2
D gene: TRBD1
clone size: once
J gene: TRBJ1-5
CDR3 protein: CASSLGQGIQHF
CDR3 DNA: TGTGCCAGCAGCCTGGGACAGGGGATCCAGCATTTT

V gene: TRBV6-1
D gene: -
clone size: -
J gene: TRBJ1-1
CDR3 protein: CASSESGRTEAFF
CDR3 DNA: TGTGCCAGCAGTGAGTCAGGGCGGACTGAAGCTTTCTTT

V gene: TRBV18
D gene: TRBD1
clone size: few
J gene: TRBJ1-6
CDR3 protein: CASSRTGQGNSPLHF
CDR3 DNA: TGTGCCAGCTCACGCACGGGACAGGGGAATTCACCCCTCCACTTT

V gene: TRBV7-2
D gene: -
clone size: -
J gene: TRBJ2-7
CDR3 protein: CASSTRGEQYF
CDR3 DNA: TGTGCCAGCAGCACTCGGGGCGAGCAGTACTTC

V gene: TRBV6-2/TRBV6-3
D gene: -
clone size: -
J gene: TRBJ2-3
CDR3 protein: CASSYSRTGDTQYF
CDR3 DNA: TGTGCCAGCAGTTACTCCCGGACTGGAGATACGCAGTATTTT

V gene: TRBV7-9
D gene: -
clone size: -
J gene: TRBJ2-7
CDR3 protein: CASRAGQTYEQYF
CDR3 DNA: TGTGCCAGCAGGGCGGGACAGACCTACGAGCAGTACTTC

V gene: TRBV11-2
D gene: TRBD1
clone size: -
J gene: TRBJ2-3
CDR3 protein: CASSAPGQGYTDTQYF
CDR3 DNA: TGTGCCAGCAGCGCACCGGGACAGGGCTACACAGATACGCAGTATTTT

V gene: TRBV4-3
D gene: TRBD1
clone size: once
J gene: TRBJ1-1
CDR3 protein: CASSQDGGGGDTEAFF
CDR3 DNA: TGCGCCAGCAGCCAAGATGGAGGGGGCGGAGACACTGAAGCTTTCTTT